The rows below give T cell receptor beta chains drawn from one sample of a study of regulatory and conventional T cells in RAG deficiency. Assay used: immunoSEQ multiplex PCR; TCRdb lists only in-frame clones, some missing. The sample shows 20,000 or so clones, 93% of them seen only once. These data are also associated with another study on regulatory T cells.

Sequencing input: CD4+ T cells sorted from blood. The source of these receptors is a human donor in good health. The CDR3 runs from the conserved cysteine through the conserved F or W. The D gene is left open where the match is weak. Rows may omit the clone size; those that give it use once, few, many or a size class.

length | J | V | D | size | CDR3 | DNA
15 | TRBJ2-5 | TRBV21-1 | . | few | CASSKDREFQETQYF | TGTGCCAGCAGCAAAGATCGAGAATTTCAAGAGACCCAGTACTTC
15 | TRBJ2-1 | TRBV6-5 | TRBD2 | . | CASSRGLAGWHEQFF | TGTGCCAGCAGCCGGGGACTAGCGGGGTGGCATGAGCAGTTCTTC
16 | TRBJ2-7 | TRBV6-1 | TRBD2 | . | CASSEPGLAGSYEQYF | TGTGCCAGCAGTGAACCCGGACTAGCGGGCTCCTACGAGCAGTACTTC
14 | TRBJ1-2 | TRBV30 | . | . | CAWSETLDGYGYTF | TGTGCCTGGAGTGAGACCCTAGACGGCTATGGCTACACCTTC
14 | TRBJ2-4 | TRBV27 | . | once | CASSPGVAKNIQYF | TGTGCCAGCAGTCCGGGGGTAGCCAAAAACATTCAGTACTTC
13 | TRBJ1-2 | TRBV6-4 | . | . | CASSVGDGYGYTF | TGTGCCAGCAGTGTGGGGGATGGCTATGGCTACACCTTC
17 | TRBJ2-1 | TRBV6-4 | TRBD2 | . | CASSDSGASGRLGEQFF | TGTGCCAGCAGTGACTCAGGGGCTAGCGGGAGACTCGGTGAGCAGTTCTTC
16 | TRBJ2-3 | TRBV4-2 | . | . | CASSRRGMDRRDTQYF | TGTGCCAGCAGCCGGCGCGGGATGGACCGACGAGATACGCAGTATTTT
14 | TRBJ1-2 | TRBV6-4 | . | . | CASSDAQDNYGYTF | TGTGCCAGCAGTGACGCCCAGGATAACTATGGCTACACCTTC
14 | TRBJ1-2 | TRBV6-1 | TRBD1 | . | CASSETTGGYGYTF | TGTGCCAGCAGTGAGACGACAGGGGGGTATGGCTACACCTTC
11 | TRBJ1-2 | TRBV20-1 | TRBD1 | . | CSAGTGDGYTF | TGCAGTGCTGGGACAGGGGATGGCTACACCTTC
16 | TRBJ2-7 | TRBV7-8 | TRBD1 | . | CASSLAAGTGPYEQYF | TGTGCCAGCAGCTTAGCCGCCGGGACAGGGCCCTACGAGCAGTACTTC
14 | TRBJ2-7 | TRBV6-5 | . | . | CASSPPGRSYEQYF | TGTGCCAGCAGTCCACCGGGACGTTCCTACGAGCAGTACTTC
13 | TRBJ1-2 | TRBV6-5 | . | once | CASSYLQSYGYTF | TGTGCCAGCAGTTACTTGCAATCCTATGGCTACACCTTC
14 | TRBJ1-3 | TRBV5-1 | . | . | CASSLAGFGNTIYF | TGCGCCAGCAGCTTGGCGGGGTTTGGAAACACCATATATTTT
15 | TRBJ2-2 | TRBV5-4 | TRBD2 | . | CASSLTSGNTGELFF | TGTGCCAGCAGCCTGACTAGCGGGAACACCGGGGAGCTGTTTTTT
15 | TRBJ2-5 | TRBV7-9 | . | . | CASSFSTKTGETQYF | TGTGCCAGCAGCTTTTCGACCAAGACTGGAGAGACCCAGTACTTC
13 | TRBJ1-2 | TRBV6-5 | . | . | CASSYVRGAGYTF | TGTGCCAGCAGTTATGTTCGCGGGGCTGGCTACACCTTC
13 | TRBJ1-2 | TRBV30 | . | few | CAWSVKGVAGYTF | TGTGCCTGGAGTGTTAAGGGGGTAGCTGGCTACACCTTC
16 | TRBJ2-2 | TRBV10-3 | TRBD2 | . | CAIRPTSGGDTGELFF | TGTGCCATCAGACCTACTAGCGGGGGGGACACCGGGGAGCTGTTTTTT
15 | TRBJ2-1 | TRBV5-1 | . | . | CASSSHPAAYNEQFF | TGCGCCAGCAGTTCCCATCCCGCCGCCTACAATGAGCAGTTCTTC
13 | TRBJ1-1 | TRBV2 | . | . | CASIEQVVAEAFF | TGTGCCAGCATTGAACAGGTGGTCGCTGAAGCTTTCTTT
14 | TRBJ1-3 | TRBV28 | . | . | CASSLGTSGNTIYF | TGTGCCAGCAGTTTGGGGACCTCTGGAAACACCATATATTTT
14 | TRBJ1-1 | TRBV30 | TRBD1 | . | CAWGVSGGGAEAFF | TGTGCCTGGGGTGTATCAGGGGGCGGCGCTGAAGCTTTCTTT
14 | TRBJ1-5 | TRBV5-1 | . | . | CASSFGEPNQPQHF | TGCGCCAGCAGCTTTGGGGAGCCCAATCAGCCCCAGCATTTT
13 | TRBJ1-2 | TRBV10-2 | . | . | CATSPSGDYGYTF | TGCGCCACTTCGCCGTCGGGGGACTATGGCTACACCTTC
16 | TRBJ2-7 | TRBV5-6 | TRBD1 | . | CASSLVDRGVRYEQYF | TGTGCCAGCAGCTTAGTCGACAGGGGGGTCCGCTACGAGCAGTACTTC
12 | TRBJ1-1 | TRBV2 | TRBD1 | . | CASSMGTGGAFF | TGTGCCAGCAGTATGGGGACAGGGGGAGCTTTCTTT
15 | TRBJ1-2 | TRBV18 | TRBD1 | . | CASSSSPGQSYGYTF | TGTGCCAGCTCATCGTCTCCGGGACAGAGTTATGGCTACACCTTC
11 | TRBJ2-5 | TRBV6-6 | . | few | CACGVQETQYF | TGTGCCTGCGGGGTACAAGAGACCCAGTACTTC